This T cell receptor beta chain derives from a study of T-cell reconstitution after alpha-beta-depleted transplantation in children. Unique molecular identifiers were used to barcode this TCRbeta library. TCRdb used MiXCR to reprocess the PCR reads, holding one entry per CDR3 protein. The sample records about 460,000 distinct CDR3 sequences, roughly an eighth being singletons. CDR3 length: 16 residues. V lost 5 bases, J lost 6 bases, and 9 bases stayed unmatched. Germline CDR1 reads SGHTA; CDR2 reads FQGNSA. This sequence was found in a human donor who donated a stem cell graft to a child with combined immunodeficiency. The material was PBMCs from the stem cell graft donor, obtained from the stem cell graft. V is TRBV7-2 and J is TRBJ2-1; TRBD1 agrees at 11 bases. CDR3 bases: TGTGCCAGCAGCCCCCGCGGACAGGGGGCGTTCAATGAGCAGTTCTTC. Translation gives CASSPRGQGAFNEQFF.